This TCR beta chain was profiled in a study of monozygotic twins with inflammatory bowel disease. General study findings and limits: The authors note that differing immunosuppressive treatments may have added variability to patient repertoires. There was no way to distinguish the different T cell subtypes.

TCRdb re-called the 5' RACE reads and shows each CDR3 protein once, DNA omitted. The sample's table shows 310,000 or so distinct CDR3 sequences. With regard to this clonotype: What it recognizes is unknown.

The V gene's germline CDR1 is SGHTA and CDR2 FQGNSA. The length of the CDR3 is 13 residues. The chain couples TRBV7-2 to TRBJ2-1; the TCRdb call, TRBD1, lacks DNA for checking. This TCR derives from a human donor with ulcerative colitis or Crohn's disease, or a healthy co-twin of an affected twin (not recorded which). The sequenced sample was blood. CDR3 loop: CASSFSRGGEQFF.